This T cell receptor (beta chain) was sequenced during a study of T-cell reconstitution after alpha-beta-depleted transplantation in children. The germline gives CDR1 DFQATT, CDR2 SNEGSKA (reference sequence). Unmatched junction bases numbered 7, after V lost 0 bases and J lost 6 bases. CDR3 length: 15 residues. It was with unique molecular identifiers that the TCRbeta library was prepared. TCRdb re-derived calls from the PCR reads in MiXCR, one entry per CDR3 protein. Of 490,000 or so distinct CDR3 sequences listed, around 13% are singletons. The receptor's source is a human donor who donated a stem cell graft to a child with combined immunodeficiency. The sample here was PBMCs from the stem cell graft donor, taken from the stem cell graft. V is TRBV20-1 and J is TRBJ1-4; TRBD1 matches 7 bases. For the CDR3, the DNA is TGCAGTGCTAGAGATGGGACAGACGCAGATGAAAAACTGTTTTTT. Amino acid sequence: CSARDGTDADEKLFF.